The 2 T cell receptor beta chains listed next were all sequenced from one sample in a study of neurological immune-mediated disorders. TCRdb reanalysed the 5' RACE reads using MiXCR and keeps one entry per CDR3 protein. The table shows some 89,000 distinct CDR3 sequences, with around 4.5% occurring only once. The time point here: longitudinal time-point 3. The sequencing sample was made of PBMCs. The source of these receptors is an older woman with multiple sclerosis.

This clonotype appeared many times. This chain links TRBV6-6 with TRBJ1-5; 9 bases fit TRBD1. Germline V lookup: CDR1 MNHNY, CDR2 SVGAGI (reference sequence). The J segment lost 6 bases and the V segment lost 6 bases, leaving 6 bases of the junction unmatched. The CDR3 totals 14 residues. Here the CDR3 reads CASRRQGGGQPQHF. CDR3 nucleotide sequence: TGTGCCAGCAGGAGACAGGGGGGGGGTCAGCCCCAGCATTTT.

In its sample, this clonotype was seen many times. V usage is TRBV28 and J usage is TRBJ1-5; weak D call: TRBD1 (5 bases). Germline lookup yields CDR1 MDHEN and CDR2 SYDVKM. V was pared by 2 bases and J by 0 bases, with 11 bases between. The CDR3 is 16 residues long. The CDR3 sequence is CASSLGGTHSNQPQHF. Here the CDR3 DNA reads TGTGCCAGCAGTTTAGGAGGGACTCATAGCAATCAGCCCCAGCATTTT.